The clone carrying this TCR beta chain has just a few counts. This entry belongs to a study of T-cell reconstitution after alpha-beta-depleted transplantation in children. For TCRbeta, the library was prepared with unique molecular identifiers. In TCRdb, the PCR reads were re-called with MiXCR into one record per CDR3 protein. This table holds hundreds of thousands of distinct CDR3 sequences, more than 9% found once. The sequence was obtained from a human donor who donated a stem cell graft to a child with SCID. The material sequenced was PBMCs from the stem cell graft donor, taken from the stem cell graft.

The CDR3 DNA reads as TGCAGTGCCCTTGACTACCTCAACACCGGGGAGCTGTTTTTT. Amino acids: CSALDYLNTGELFF. This chain links TRBV20-1 with TRBJ2-2; D is possibly TRBD2 (5 bases). Deletions cut 6 bases from V and 2 bases from J, with 13 bases between. The V gene's germline CDR1 is DFQATT and CDR2 SNEGSKA (reference sequence). This CDR3 is built from 14 residues.